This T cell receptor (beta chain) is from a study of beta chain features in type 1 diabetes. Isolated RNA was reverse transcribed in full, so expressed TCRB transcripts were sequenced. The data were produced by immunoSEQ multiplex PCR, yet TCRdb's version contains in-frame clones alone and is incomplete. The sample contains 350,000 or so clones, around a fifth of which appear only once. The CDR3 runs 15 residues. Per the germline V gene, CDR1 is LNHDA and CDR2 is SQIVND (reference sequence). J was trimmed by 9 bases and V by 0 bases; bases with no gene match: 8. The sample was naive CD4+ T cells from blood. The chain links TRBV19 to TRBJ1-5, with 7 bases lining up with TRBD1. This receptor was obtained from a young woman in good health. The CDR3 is CASSIDQGVPRPQHF. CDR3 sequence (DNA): TGTGCCAGTAGTATAGATCAGGGGGTCCCGCGGCCCCAGCATTTT.